These 32 T cell receptor beta chains originate from one sample sequenced in a study of breast tumors, draining lymph nodes, adjacent tissues. The lymph nodes were axillary draining lymph nodes from breast cancer patients. TCRdb used MiXCR to reprocess the multiplex PCR reads, holding one entry per CDR3 protein. Among under 250,000 distinct CDR3 sequences listed, about 30% were seen once. The sequencing input was axillary lymph node tissue. The source of these receptors is a female donor with breast cancer. Some clones in this sample may be carry-over from other donors' samples.

This clonotype was detected many times. The chain employs TRBV29-1 and TRBJ2-2, with 13 nucleotides matching TRBD2. Losses at the gene ends were 7 bases for V and 2 bases for J; bases not matched to a gene: 4. This CDR3 spans 15 amino acids. Germline V lookup: CDR1 SQVTM, CDR2 ANQGSEA. CDR3 DNA: TGCAGCGCCGGACTAGCGGGAGACAACACCGGGGAGCTGTTTTTT. This encodes CSAGLAGDNTGELFF.

This clonotype has at least ten counts. One end of the junction varies from germline; a read error may be responsible. The chain employs TRBV20-1 and TRBJ1-2; D remains unclear. In germline, CDR1 is DFQATT, CDR2 SNEGSKA (reference sequence). This CDR3 has 14 amino acids. CDR3 in amino acids: CSARAPGSFYDYTF. CDR3 DNA: TGCAGTGCTAGAGCCCCGGGCTCCTTCTATGACTACACCTTC.

Comment on this clonotype: The junction does not match germline at one end; this may be a read error. This chain joins TRBV5-1 and TRBJ2-7, with TRBD2 matching 10 bases. Germline V gene lookup returns CDR1 SGHRS and CDR2 YFSETQ. CDR3 length: 17 residues. CDR3 bases: TGCGCCAGCAGCTTGGGCTTAGGGCTAGCGGGAGAGATCGAGCAGCACTTC. As protein: CASSLGLGLAGEIEQHF.

This clonotype was seen repeatedly, ten times or more. J is TRBJ1-2 and V is TRBV12-3 or TRBV12-4; no clear D. This CDR3 is 13 amino acids long. The ends were cut back, 3 bases at V and 7 bases at J, with 12 bases in the middle. The CDR3 region is CASSFGVLSGYTF. The CDR3 DNA reads TGTGCCAGCAGTTTCGGGGTGCTGAGTGGCTACACCTTC.

This clonotype was detected many times. The chain joins TRBV15 to TRBJ2-1; D is perhaps TRBD1 (5 bases). The CDR3 totals 14 residues. Trimming cost V 5 bases and J 4 bases, with 12 bases left between them. In germline, CDR1 is LNHNV, CDR2 YYDKDF (reference sequence). In nucleotides, the CDR3 is TGTGCCACCAGCTTGAGACAGTCATACAATGAGCAGTTCTTC. It is translated as CATSLRQSYNEQFF.

This clonotype was found a few times. A much larger clone is a single base away; this may be a read error. The rearrangement joins TRBV20-1 to TRBJ2-7; TRBD2 matches 9 bases. CDR1 and CDR2 (germline): DFQATT, SNEGSKA (reference sequence). The CDR3 loop spans 15 amino acids. Here the CDR3 DNA reads TGCAGTGCGAGAGCGGGGGGCGGTGAGACATACGAGCAGTACTTC. Translation: CSARAGGGETYEQYF.

This clonotype was found many times. A much larger clone sits a single nucleotide away, making a read error possible. Here the CDR3 omits its conserved ending phenylalanine or tryptophan, so a read error is the likely source. The chain couples TRBV9 to TRBJ2-5; D might be TRBD1 (5 bases). Trimming stripped 0 bases from V and 4 bases from J, with 7 bases between. The CDR3 has 13 amino acids. Germline V gives CDR1 SGDLS, CDR2 YYNGEE. The CDR3 sequence is CASSVGQSETQYS. In DNA form, the CDR3 reads TGTGCCAGCAGCGTAGGACAGTCAGAGACCCAGTACTCC.

The chain combines TRBV12-3 or TRBV12-4 with TRBJ2-3; 11 positions agree with TRBD2. The CDR3 consists of 15 residues. V shed 4 bases and J 8 bases; nucleotides not matched to a gene: 8. In nucleotides, the CDR3 is TGTGCCAGCAGTTCCCCGACTAGCGGGATTACTACGCAGTATTTT. This codes for CASSSPTSGITTQYF.

The table lists this clonotype with many counts. V and J are TRBV4-2 and TRBJ2-1, with 14 bases fitting TRBD2. The CDR3 spans 15 residues. CDR1 and CDR2 (germline): LGHNA, YNFKEQ. The ends lost 6 bases at V and 8 bases at J; junction bases unmatched: 6. This CDR3 reads CASSPGTSGSDEQFF. The CDR3 bases are TGTGCCAGCAGTCCCGGGACTAGCGGGAGCGATGAGCAGTTCTTC.

The chain joins TRBV7-2 to TRBJ1-3; D remains unclear. From germline, CDR1 is SGHTA and CDR2 FQGNSA. Trimming removed 5 bases from V and 2 bases from J, with 7 bases in between. The CDR3 length is 13 residues. This CDR3 reads CASSPDPGNTIYF. The CDR3 DNA follows: TGTGCCAGCAGCCCCGACCCTGGAAACACCATATATTTT.

This clonotype has at least ten counts. The chain employs TRBV6-5 and TRBJ2-3; D gene unclear. The CDR3 contains 13 residues. V was clipped by 0 bases and J by 6 bases, with 7 bases between them. Germline values: CDR1 MNHEY, CDR2 SVGAGI. CDR3 coding DNA: TGTGCCAGCAGTTACTCGAACGTGGATACGCAGTATTTT. Its protein is CASSYSNVDTQYF.

This clonotype has a count of ten or more. The chain is built from TRBV24-1 and TRBJ1-1, with a possible D match to TRBD1 (5 bases). V dropped 4 bases and J dropped 4 bases, with 18 bases sitting between them. CDR3 length: 16 residues. Germline-derived CDR1 and CDR2 are KGHDR and SFDVKD. The CDR3 region has the DNA TGTGCCACCAGTGACGCACGGGGGGGTAGCGGCACTGAAGCTTTCTTT. Translating gives CATSDARGGSGTEAFF.

With respect to this clonotype: Germline is not matched at one junction end, which may reflect a read error. V is TRBV6-2 or TRBV6-3 and J is TRBJ2-7; 8 bases agree with TRBD2. CDR1 is MNHEY and CDR2 is SVGEGT in the germline V gene. The CDR3 is 14 residues long. CDR3 region: CASSHSSGSYEQYF. CDR3 nucleotide sequence: TGTGCCAGCAGTCACTCCAGCGGGAGCTACGAGCAGTACTTC.

The CDR3 is CASATSGRNTSTDTQYF. DNA of the CDR3: TGTGCCAGCGCCACTAGCGGGAGAAATACGAGCACAGATACGCAGTATTTT. The chain uses TRBV6-4 and TRBJ2-3, with TRBD2 matching over 11 bases. Germline trimming cut 8 bases from V and 0 bases from J; bases unmatched to any gene: 10. The V gene's germline CDR1 is MRHNA and CDR2 SNTAGT. This CDR3 has 17 amino acids.

This clonotype was seen more than once but under ten times. Compared with germline, one end of the junction differs, possibly owing to a read error. The J gene is TRBJ2-5, the V gene TRBV5-1, with a possible D match to TRBD2 (5 bases). Germline CDR1 is SGHRS and CDR2 is YFSETQ. The CDR3 has 12 amino acids. The CDR3 DNA reads as TGCGCCAGCAGCTTCTATGGGGAGACCCAGTGCTTC. It specifies CASSFYGETQCF.

This clonotype was observed many times. The chain recombines TRBV19 with TRBJ1-5; no clear D gene. CDR1 LNHDA and CDR2 SQIVND come from the germline V gene (reference sequence). V lost 4 bases and J lost 1, with 14 bases in between. The CDR3 sequence is 16 residues long. CDR3: CASSTQSGVSNQPQHF. The CDR3 bases are TGTGCCAGTAGTACACAAAGCGGGGTCAGCAATCAGCCCCAGCATTTT.

This clonotype was seen at least ten times. The chain has TRBV9 and TRBJ2-7; either TRBD1 or TRBD2 may fit D (7 bases each). Germline-derived CDR1 and CDR2 are SGDLS and YYNGEE. The germline V and J ends were trimmed by 4 bases and 4 bases, with 15 bases remaining between them. There are 14 residues in the CDR3. CDR3 in DNA: TGTGCCAGCAGCCCGGCAGGGGGGGAGTACGAGCAGTACTTC. Protein product: CASSPAGGEYEQYF.

This clonotype showed up many times. The chain links TRBV6-6 to TRBJ2-2; D gene uncertain. The CDR3 runs to 13 residues. In germline, CDR1 is MNHNY, CDR2 SVGAGI (reference sequence). Trimming cost V 5 bases and J 3 bases, with 7 bases left between them. CDR3 amino acids: CASSPLDTGELFF. CDR3 in DNA: TGTGCCAGCAGTCCCCTGGACACCGGGGAGCTGTTTTTT.

In its sample, this clonotype was seen many times. This rearrangement joins TRBV6-2 or TRBV6-3 to TRBJ2-7; 8 bases align to TRBD2. Germline lookup yields CDR1 MNHEY and CDR2 SVGEGT. V lost 10 bases, J lost 2 bases, and 1 base stayed unmatched. This CDR3 contains 11 residues. The CDR3 region is CATGGAYEQYF. As DNA, the CDR3 is TGTGCCACCGGGGGGGCCTACGAGCAGTACTTC.

Notes on this clonotype: A much larger clone lies a single base off, so this may be a read error. The chain carries TRBV6-5 and TRBJ1-2; D is unresolved. CDR1 and CDR2 from the germline V gene are MNHEY and SVGAGI. CDR3 length equals 12 residues. V was shortened by 11 bases and J by 6 bases, with 16 bases between the two germline ends. This CDR3 is CAATRGRDGYTF. DNA of the CDR3: TGTGCCGCTACACGGGGAAGGGATGGCTACACCTTC.

This clonotype has at least ten counts. J is TRBJ2-7 and V is TRBV4-2; 7 nucleotides agree with TRBD1. V shed 1 base and J 5 bases; nucleotides not matched to a gene: 8. CDR1 and CDR2 (germline): LGHNA, YNFKEQ. This CDR3 has 15 amino acids. Here the CDR3 DNA reads TGTGCCAGCAGCCAAGGATCACAGGGGTTCCACGAGCAGTACTTC. This codes for CASSQGSQGFHEQYF.

This chain joins TRBV28 and TRBJ2-3; no clear D gene. Germline V gene sequence: CDR1 MDHEN, CDR2 SYDVKM. The CDR3 has 13 amino acids. Trimming removed 6 bases from V and 4 bases from J, with 11 bases in between. CDR3 coding DNA: TGTGCCAGCAGCCGACGGAGCGCAGATACGCAGTATTTT. Amino acid sequence: CASSRRSADTQYF.

On this clonotype: Just one base apart from a much larger clone, this may be a read error. V is TRBV27 and J is TRBJ2-7, with 9 bases that match TRBD2. Trimming cost V 6 bases and J 1 base; bases outside gene matches: 4. Germline V CDR1 and CDR2: MNHEY, SMNVEV (reference sequence). The CDR3 has 14 residues. The CDR3 spells CASRDSGGSYEQYF. CDR3 nucleotide sequence: TGTGCCAGCAGAGATAGCGGGGGTTCCTACGAGCAGTACTTC.

Comment on this clonotype: The CDR3 ends on some other residue instead of the conserved phenylalanine or tryptophan, so this is likely a read error. The DNA is omitted, as the CDR3 cannot be located on it reliably, and the CDR3 follows TCRdb's listing. The rearrangement joins TRBV5-1 to TRBJ2-5. The germline V gene encodes CDR1 SGHRS and CDR2 YFSETQ. 10 amino acids form the CDR3, both terminal residues included. CDR3 protein: CASSYGDPVL.

This clonotype was recorded at least ten times. This rearrangement joins TRBV7-9 to TRBJ1-2; maybe TRBD1 (5 bases). This CDR3 contains 16 residues. The ends were cut back, 5 bases at V and 4 bases at J, with 20 bases in the middle. Germline CDR1 reads SEHNR; CDR2 reads FQNEAQ (reference sequence). The CDR3 bases are TGTGCCAGCAGCGGGGCCTCGAGGTATGGTAGCTATGGCTACACCTTC. This codes for CASSGASRYGSYGYTF.

The V call is TRBV29-1, the J call TRBJ2-5; 7 nucleotides agree with TRBD1. Germline lookup yields CDR1 SQVTM and CDR2 ANQGSEA. The CDR3 runs to 15 residues. With V trimmed by 3 bases and J by 5 bases, 12 bases remained unmatched. CDR3 residues: CSVEGLTGPAETQYF. The CDR3 nucleotides are TGCAGCGTTGAGGGCTTGACAGGGCCGGCGGAGACCCAGTACTTC.

This clonotype has a handful of counts. This sequence joins TRBV3-1 and TRBJ2-1; a possible D gene is TRBD1 (5 bases). There are 15 residues in the CDR3. Germline V gene data show CDR1 as LGHDT and CDR2 as YNNKEL (reference sequence). Trimming took off 2 bases at V and 8 bases at J, with 16 bases between the two ends. The CDR3 DNA follows: TGTGCCAGCAGCCAACACCCCCAGGGTCGTGATGAGCAGTTCTTC. Its translation: CASSQHPQGRDEQFF.

Comment on this clonotype: One junction end disagrees with the germline gene, perhaps due to a read error. The chain has TRBV7-9 and TRBJ2-5; 10 bases agree with TRBD2. This CDR3 has 15 amino acids. Germline V gene lookup returns CDR1 SEHNR and CDR2 FQNEAQ (reference sequence). CDR3 region: CASSYLAGGRETQHF. The DNA of the CDR3 is TGTGCCAGCAGCTATTTAGCGGGAGGCCGGGAGACCCAGCACTTC.

This clonotype was recorded many times. CDR3 DNA sequence: TGTGCCAGCAGTGCCCTAAACAGGGGAGGAGGTTACAATGAGCAGTTCTTC. Its protein is CASSALNRGGGYNEQFF. The chain links TRBV2 to TRBJ2-1; a weak D match, TRBD1 (7 bases). Trimming pared 4 bases from V and 4 bases from J, leaving 20 bases between. This CDR3 region has 17 residues. Germline values: CDR1 SNHLY, CDR2 FYNNEI.

This clonotype has ten or more counts. The chain uses TRBV3-1 and TRBJ2-1, with TRBD2 matching 16 bases. Trimming took 4 bases from V and 12 from J; bases not matched to a gene: 9. The CDR3 has 16 residues. Germline V gene data show CDR1 as LGHDT and CDR2 as YNNKEL (reference sequence). The CDR3 DNA reads as TGTGCCAGCAGCCCGCTTGGGACTAGCGGGAGGGCCGGGCAGTTCTTC. Its protein is CASSPLGTSGRAGQFF.

This clonotype was recorded at least ten times. CDR3 nucleotide sequence: TGTGCCAGTAGTACCGGGACAGGCTACGAGCAGTACTTC. Protein product: CASSTGTGYEQYF. V is TRBV19 and J is TRBJ2-7; 8 nucleotides align to TRBD1. CDR3 size: 13 residues. Losses at the gene ends were 4 bases for V and 3 bases for J; bases not matched to a gene: 2. Germline V gives CDR1 LNHDA, CDR2 SQIVND (reference sequence).

V usage is TRBV5-1 and J usage is TRBJ1-1; 7 bases are a match to TRBD1. The CDR3 consists of 15 residues. V lost 0 bases and J lost 6; bases outside the gene matches: 8. Germline V gives CDR1 SGHRS, CDR2 YFSETQ. The CDR3 loop is CASSLATGVGSEAFF. DNA of the CDR3: TGCGCCAGCAGCTTGGCTACAGGGGTAGGATCTGAAGCTTTCTTT.